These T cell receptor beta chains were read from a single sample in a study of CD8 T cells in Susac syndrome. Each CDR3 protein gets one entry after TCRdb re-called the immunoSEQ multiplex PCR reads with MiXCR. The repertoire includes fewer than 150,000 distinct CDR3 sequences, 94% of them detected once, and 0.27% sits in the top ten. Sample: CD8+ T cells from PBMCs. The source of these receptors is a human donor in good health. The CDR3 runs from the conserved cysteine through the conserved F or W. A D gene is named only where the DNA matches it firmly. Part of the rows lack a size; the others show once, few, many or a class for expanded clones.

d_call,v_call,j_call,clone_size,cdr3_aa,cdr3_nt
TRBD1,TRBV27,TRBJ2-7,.,CASNYLGQGYEQYF,TGTGCCAGCAACTATCTGGGACAGGGCTACGAGCAGTACTTC
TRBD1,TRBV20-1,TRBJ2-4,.,CSARVWDRGILNIQYF,TGCAGTGCTAGAGTTTGGGACAGGGGAATCTTAAACATTCAGTACTTC
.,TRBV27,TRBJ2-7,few,CASSLLGDPYEQYF,TGTGCCAGCAGTTTATTGGGCGACCCCTACGAGCAGTACTTC
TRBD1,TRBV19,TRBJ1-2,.,CASGQGNYGYTF,TGTGCGTCGGGACAGGGGAACTATGGCTACACCTTC
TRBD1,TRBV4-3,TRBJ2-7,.,CASSQDLQGQPRYEQYF,TGCGCCAGCAGCCAAGATCTTCAGGGACAGCCCCGCTACGAGCAGTACTTC
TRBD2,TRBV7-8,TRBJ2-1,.,CASSSSSGRNEQFF,TGTGCCAGCAGCTCGTCTAGCGGGAGAAATGAGCAGTTCTTC
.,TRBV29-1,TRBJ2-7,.,CSVTTTGRRDEQYF,TGCAGCGTAACCACGACGGGCAGGAGAGACGAGCAGTACTTC
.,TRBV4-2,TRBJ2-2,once,CASTGTNTGELFF,TGTGCCAGCACGGGGACGAACACCGGGGAGCTGTTTTTT
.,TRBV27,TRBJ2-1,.,CASSLSGGDLNNEQFF,TGTGCCAGCAGTTTATCAGGGGGGGACTTGAACAATGAGCAGTTCTTC
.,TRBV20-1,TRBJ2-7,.,CSARVSPEQYF,TGCAGTGCTAGAGTCTCTCCTGAGCAGTACTTC
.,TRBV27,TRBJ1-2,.,CASSWVYGGGYGYTF,TGTGCCAGCAGTTGGGTCTATGGGGGCGGCTATGGCTACACCTTC
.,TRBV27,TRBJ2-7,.,CASSRRANSYEQYF,TGTGCCAGCAGTCGTCGCGCCAACTCCTACGAGCAGTACTTC
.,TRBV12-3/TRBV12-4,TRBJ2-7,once,CASSWVRQPTYEQYF,TGTGCCAGCAGTTGGGTCCGGCAGCCGACTTACGAGCAGTACTTC
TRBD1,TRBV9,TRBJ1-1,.,CASSVGQGLMNTEAFF,TGTGCCAGCAGCGTGGGACAGGGGCTTATGAACACTGAAGCTTTCTTT
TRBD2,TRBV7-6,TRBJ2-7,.,CASSFIAGGHEQYF,TGTGCCAGCAGCTTTATAGCGGGAGGGCACGAGCAGTACTTC
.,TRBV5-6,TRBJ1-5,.,CASSLAGGHQPQHF,TGTGCCAGCAGCTTGGCCGGGGGGCATCAGCCCCAGCATTTT
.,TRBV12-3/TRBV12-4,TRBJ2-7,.,CASSLVTSPYEQYF,TGTGCCAGCAGTTTGGTGACTAGTCCCTACGAGCAGTACTTC
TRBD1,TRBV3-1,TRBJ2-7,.,CASSPLTGGYEQYF,TGTGCCAGCAGCCCCCTGACAGGGGGCTACGAGCAGTACTTC